The sequence of this T cell receptor (beta chain) was determined in a study of CD8+ T cells in alopecia areata. Deletions cut 0 bases from V and 1 base from J, with 10 bases between. From germline, CDR1 is SGHRS and CDR2 YFSETQ. This CDR3 comprises 15 residues. This clone was found a few times. Documented treatment: oral pan-JAK inhibitor, 5-10 mg twice daily. RNA was isolated and reverse transcribed to cDNA, the sequencing template. Measured with immunoSEQ multiplex PCR; TCRdb has only the in-frame clones, and not every one. The sample carries some 200,000 clones, about 60% recorded once. This clonotype was sampled from a human donor with alopecia areata. The input for sequencing was CD4+ T cells sorted from blood, taken at week 4, from a patient treated with tofacitinib. V and J are TRBV5-1 and TRBJ1-1; D gene ambiguous. DNA for the CDR3: TGCGCCAGCAGCTTGGCCGTTGGGTCGAACACTGAAGCTTTCTTT. Encoded protein: CASSLAVGSNTEAFF.